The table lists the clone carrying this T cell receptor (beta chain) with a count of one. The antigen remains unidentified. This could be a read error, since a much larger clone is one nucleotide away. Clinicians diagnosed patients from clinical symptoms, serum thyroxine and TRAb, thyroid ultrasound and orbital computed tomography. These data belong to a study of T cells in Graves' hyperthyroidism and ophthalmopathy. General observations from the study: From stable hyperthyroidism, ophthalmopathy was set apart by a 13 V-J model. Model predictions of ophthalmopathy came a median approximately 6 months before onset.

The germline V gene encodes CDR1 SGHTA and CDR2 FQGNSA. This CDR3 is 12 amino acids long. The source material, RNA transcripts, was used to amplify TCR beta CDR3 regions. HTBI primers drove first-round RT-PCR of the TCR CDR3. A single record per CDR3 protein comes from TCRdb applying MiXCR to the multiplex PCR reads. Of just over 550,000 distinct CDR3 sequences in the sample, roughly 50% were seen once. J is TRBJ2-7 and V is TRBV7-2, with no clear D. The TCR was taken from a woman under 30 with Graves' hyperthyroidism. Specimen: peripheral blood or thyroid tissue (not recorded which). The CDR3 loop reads CACSFLSGEQYF. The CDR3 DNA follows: TGTGCCTGCAGCTTTCTATCCGGCGAGCAGTACTTC.